The 10 T cell receptor beta chains below all came from one sample that was sequenced in a study of blood T cells in healthy people across ages. A second PCR of 7 to 11 cycles used a sample-barcoded 5' primer and a J-beta primer mix. TCRdb passed the 5' RACE reads through MiXCR, listing each CDR3 protein once. Seen here are hundreds of thousands of distinct CDR3 sequences, roughly 32% observed once, and the top ten hold just over 15%. The sample taken for sequencing was blood. These receptors all stem from a woman at least 80 years old in good health.

This chain links TRBV30 with TRBJ1-1; tentative D call: TRBD1 (5 bases). Trimming cost V 1 base and J 0 bases, with 6 bases left between them. The CDR3 runs to 13 residues. Germline V gene sequence: CDR1 GTSNPN, CDR2 SVGIG (reference sequence). CDR3: CAWSGGMNTEAFF. The CDR3, as DNA: TGTGCCTGGAGTGGGGGCATGAACACTGAAGCTTTCTTT.

Regarding this clonotype: This may stem from a read error, because a much larger clone lies one nucleotide away. V usage is TRBV29-1 and J usage is TRBJ1-1; no definite D call. Germline V CDR1 and CDR2: SQVTM, ANQGSEA. Trimming stripped 7 bases from V and 5 bases from J, with 17 bases between. This CDR3 is 13 amino acids long. In DNA, the CDR3 is TGCAGCGGGACGGAGGGCAGCGGGACTGAAGCTTTCTTT. The encoded protein is CSGTEGSGTEAFF.

This clonotype was counted ten times or more. The chain combines TRBV6-2 or TRBV6-3 with TRBJ2-7; 8 bases are a match to TRBD1. This CDR3 comprises 15 residues. V dropped 6 bases and J dropped 1; count of bases not matched to a gene: 8. CDR1 and CDR2 from the germline V gene are MNHEY and SVGEGT. The DNA of the CDR3 is TGTGCCAGCAGCCCCGGACAGGGTGTATCCTACGAGCAGTACTTC. This encodes CASSPGQGVSYEQYF.

This clonotype has a count of ten or more. The chain combines TRBV3-1 with TRBJ2-3, with 7 bases fitting TRBD1. The V gene end was trimmed by 4 bases and the J gene end by 1 base; junction bases not matched to a gene: 5. CDR1 LGHDT and CDR2 YNNKEL come from the germline V gene (reference sequence). The CDR3 is 15 amino acids. DNA for the CDR3: TGTGCCAGCAGCCCGGGACAGAAAGGCACAGATACGCAGTATTTT. This sequence encodes CASSPGQKGTDTQYF.

The CDR3: CASSTGLGSNQPQHF. CDR3 bases: TGTGCCAGCAGTACAGGGTTGGGTAGCAATCAGCCCCAGCATTTT. This chain connects TRBV6-5 to TRBJ1-5, with D possibly being TRBD1 (6 bases). CDR1 MNHEY and CDR2 SVGAGI come from the germline V gene. The CDR3 covers 15 residues. Trimming removed 5 bases at V and 0 bases at J, with 11 bases between.

CDR3 bases: TGTGCCAGCAGTGAAGCGGGCAGCCATTATGGCTACACCTTC. Amino acids: CASSEAGSHYGYTF. The chain is built from TRBV6-1 and TRBJ1-2; D is unresolved. Germline values: CDR1 MNHNS, CDR2 SASEGT. This CDR3 is built from 14 residues. V shed 0 bases and J shed 5 bases, with 10 bases lying between them.

The V and J genes are TRBV5-5 and TRBJ1-4; 9 bases are a match to TRBD1. The trim removed 4 bases at V and 3 bases at J, leaving 10 bases unmatched. Germline lookup yields CDR1 SGHKS and CDR2 YYEKEE (reference sequence). The CDR3 has 17 residues. CDR3 nucleotide sequence: TGTGCCAGCAGCCTCCGGGACAGGGCAAGGGCTAATGAAAAACTGTTTTTT. Amino acid sequence: CASSLRDRARANEKLFF.

Many counts were recorded for this clonotype. The chain links TRBV4-2 to TRBJ2-3, with 9 bases fitting TRBD2. V dropped 0 bases and J dropped 8; count of bases not matched to a gene: 6. CDR3 length: 15 residues. CDR1 LGHNA and CDR2 YNFKEQ come from the germline V gene. The DNA of the CDR3 is TGTGCCAGCAGCCAAGAGGCGGGGGGGCGTGCTACGCAGTATTTT. This encodes CASSQEAGGRATQYF.

In nucleotides, the CDR3 is TGCAGTGCCAGGGACAGTCAGGGGCGGGAGACCCAGTTCTTC. Translating gives CSARDSQGRETQFF. This chain joins TRBV20-1 and TRBJ2-1; D tentatively reads TRBD1 or TRBD2 (7 bases each). The CDR3 is 14 residues long. Trimming removed 6 bases at V and 13 bases at J, with 25 bases between. Germline V gene data show CDR1 as DFQATT and CDR2 as SNEGSKA (reference sequence).

This clonotype was detected only once. The germline gene is not matched at one end of the junction; a read error may be the cause. The chain uses TRBV12-3 or TRBV12-4 and TRBJ2-3, with D possibly being TRBD2 (6 bases). The CDR3 extends over 16 amino acids. CDR3 DNA sequence: TGTGCCAACAGTGGGAACGGACTACGCCGGGCAGATACGCAGTATTTT. Encoded protein: CANSGNGLRRADTQYF.